The 11 T cell receptor beta chains below come from one sample, sequenced in a study of CD8 T cells in Susac syndrome. About 0.5 to 1 ug RNA was reverse transcribed with random hexamers. From the immunoSEQ multiplex PCR reads, TCRdb called clonotypes with MiXCR, one entry per CDR3 protein. Among around 130,000 distinct CDR3 sequences, around 94% were seen once, and the ten largest hold 0.095% to 0.15%. The specimen was CD4+ T cells from PBMCs. These TCRs come from a human donor with multiple sclerosis.

This sequence joins TRBV7-9 and TRBJ1-2; D uncertain. Trimming stripped 1 base from V and 4 bases from J, with 10 bases between. The CDR3 covers 14 residues. CDR1 is SEHNR, CDR2 FQNEAQ, per germline (reference sequence). The CDR3 bases are TGTGCCAGCAGCTTAGGCTCAACAGCCTATGGCTACACCTTC. Residues: CASSLGSTAYGYTF.

The chain has TRBV6-5 and TRBJ2-1, with 7 positions matching TRBD2. This CDR3 comprises 14 residues. V gave up 6 bases and J gave up 6 bases; unmatched junction bases: 8. CDR1 and CDR2 (germline): MNHEY, SVGAGI. In DNA, the CDR3 is TGTGCCAGCAGGTTTCCGGGGGGAACCAATGAGCAGTTCTTC. It translates to CASRFPGGTNEQFF.

The rearrangement links TRBV6-5 to TRBJ1-5, with a weak D call TRBD1 (5 bases). V lost 5 bases and J 7 bases, leaving 18 bases between the germline ends. Germline CDR1 is MNHEY and CDR2 is SVGAGI. The CDR3 is made up of 15 amino acids. This CDR3 reads CASSPRPPRGQPQHF. CDR3 DNA: TGTGCCAGCAGTCCTCGTCCCCCACGGGGGCAGCCCCAGCATTTT.

J is TRBJ2-6 and V is TRBV18; no definite D call. The germline V gene encodes CDR1 KGHSH and CDR2 LQKENI. Trimming took 0 bases from V and 0 from J, leaving 15 bases between them. The CDR3 consists of 19 residues. CDR3 region: CASSPPITAISSGANVLTF. CDR3 DNA sequence: TGTGCCAGCTCACCACCGATCACAGCGATCAGCTCTGGGGCCAACGTCCTGACTTTC.

The chain joins TRBV6-5 to TRBJ2-5, with 8 bases that match TRBD1. This CDR3 contains 14 residues. V gave up 4 bases and J gave up 3 bases; unmatched junction bases: 4. Germline values: CDR1 MNHEY, CDR2 SVGAGI. CDR3 in DNA: TGTGCCAGCAGTTCGAGGACAGGGAAAGAGACCCAGTACTTC. This gives the protein CASSSRTGKETQYF.

The chain carries TRBV6-6 and TRBJ2-3; D may correspond to TRBD1 or TRBD2 (5 bases each). Per the germline V gene, CDR1 is MNHNY and CDR2 is SVGAGI (reference sequence). The CDR3 is 16 amino acids. V lost 1 base, J lost 1 base, and 12 bases lay in between. The CDR3 reads CASSYWDLSGTDTQYF. The CDR3 DNA reads TGTGCCAGCAGTTACTGGGACCTTTCGGGCACAGATACGCAGTATTTT.

V usage is TRBV12-3 or TRBV12-4 and J usage is TRBJ1-2; D unresolved. The V gene lost 2 bases and the J gene lost 2 bases, with 9 bases spanning the gap. The CDR3 covers 14 residues. The CDR3 sequence is CASSLRRANYGYTF. The CDR3 DNA follows: TGTGCCAGCAGTTTACGGAGGGCAAACTATGGCTACACCTTC.

The chain recombines TRBV29-1 with TRBJ1-1; maybe TRBD1 (5 bases). CDR3 length equals 12 residues. The V gene's germline CDR1 is SQVTM and CDR2 ANQGSEA. The germline V and J ends were trimmed by 8 bases and 1 base, with 11 bases remaining between them. CDR3: CSYGGPNTEAFF. The CDR3 nucleotides read TGCAGCTACGGGGGACCGAACACTGAAGCTTTCTTT.

This clonotype came up a few times. The chain employs TRBV5-6 and TRBJ1-1, with D unresolved. This CDR3 has 13 residues. Germline V gene data show CDR1 as SGHDT and CDR2 as YYEEEE. With 8 bases removed from V and 0 bases from J, the gap between germline ends came to 11 bases. The CDR3 DNA is TGTGCCAGTAGTCTTTACCTGAACACTGAAGCTTTCTTT. As protein: CASSLYLNTEAFF.

This clonotype was seen only once. The rearrangement uses TRBV30 and TRBJ1-3; TRBD1 might be the D (5 bases). V was pared by 4 bases and J by 4 bases, with 20 bases between. The CDR3 runs to 16 residues. The germline CDR1 and CDR2 sequences are GTSNPN and SVGIG (reference sequence). The CDR3 loop reads CAWITPGGGSGNTIYF. CDR3 coding DNA: TGTGCCTGGATTACCCCCGGCGGGGGTTCGGGAAACACCATATATTTT.

This CDR3 reads CASKVRSMNTEAFF. Written as DNA, the CDR3 is TGTGCCAGTAAGGTCAGATCAATGAACACTGAAGCTTTCTTT. The chain uses TRBV19 and TRBJ1-1; D unresolved. The CDR3 is 14 amino acids. Germline V lookup: CDR1 LNHDA, CDR2 SQIVND (reference sequence). Between the trimmed V and J ends, which lost 7 bases and 0 bases, there was a span of 12 bases.